Below, 28 T cell receptor beta chains from the same sample are listed, as sequenced in a study of blood T cell repertoires in COVID-19. Generated by immunoSEQ multiplex PCR, the TCRdb table keeps only in-frame clones and is missing some. This sample has a few hundred thousand clones, with approximately 83% found just once. Sequenced sample: PBMCs or T cells enriched from blood (not recorded which). These receptor sequences come from a woman between 25 and 40 years old who had recovered from COVID-19.

This chain uses TRBV29-1 with TRBJ2-2, with D possibly TRBD2 on 6 matching bases. The CDR3 contains 15 residues. Germline V lookup: CDR1 SQVTM, CDR2 ANQGSEA. V was shortened by 4 bases and J by 0 bases, with 12 bases between the two germline ends. The CDR3 bases are TGCAGCGTTGTAAGCGGAGGGTCGAACACCGGGGAGCTGTTTTTT. Translated, it gives CSVVSGGSNTGELFF.

As concerns this clone: Given a much more abundant clone one base away, this may be a read error. The sample holds other DNA sequences that translate to the same CDR3. This sequence joins TRBV6-1 and TRBJ2-3, with 14 bases aligning to TRBD2. This CDR3 contains 15 residues. The V gene's germline CDR1 is MNHNS and CDR2 SASEGT. With 3 bases clipped from V and 4 bases from J, the junction kept 0 bases outside the gene matches. This CDR3 is CASSETSGGADTQYF. The DNA of the CDR3 is TGTGCCAGCAGTGAGACTAGCGGGGGGGCAGATACGCAGTATTTT.

The chain employs TRBV2 and TRBJ2-7, with 7 bases matching TRBD2. Germline CDR1 and CDR2: SNHLY and FYNNEI. With 7 bases clipped from V and 4 bases from J, the junction kept 7 bases outside the gene matches. The CDR3 length is 13 residues. The CDR3 region has the DNA TGTGCCAGCACCCGGGAGGCTGGGTACGAGCAGTACTTC. Translated: CASTREAGYEQYF.

The chain links TRBV7-6 to TRBJ2-7, with D uncertain. This CDR3 has 14 residues. The V and J ends lost 1 base and 6 bases respectively, with 13 bases between them. CDR1 is SGHVS, CDR2 FNYEAQ, per germline. The CDR3 DNA is TGTGCCAGCAGCTTAGGTACAGAAGTCAGCGAGCAGTACTTC. Its protein is CASSLGTEVSEQYF.

This rearrangement joins TRBV6-5 to TRBJ2-2, with D possibly matching TRBD2 (5 bases). Between the trimmed V and J ends, which lost 4 bases and 4 bases, there was a span of 16 bases. From germline, CDR1 is MNHEY and CDR2 SVGAGI. CDR3 length: 16 residues. The CDR3 region is CASSSKTNRITGELFF. DNA of the CDR3: TGTGCCAGCAGTTCAAAGACTAATAGAATCACCGGGGAGCTGTTTTTT.

J is TRBJ2-1 and V is TRBV4-2; 11 bases are a match to TRBD2. This CDR3 has 16 amino acids. Looked up from germline, CDR1 is LGHNA and CDR2 is YNFKEQ. J was trimmed by 5 bases and V by 4 bases; bases with no gene match: 7. The CDR3 spells CASSPHSGGADNEQFF. CDR3 in DNA: TGTGCCAGCAGCCCGCATAGCGGGGGGGCCGACAATGAGCAGTTCTTC.

The rearrangement uses TRBV30 and TRBJ2-3; TRBD2 aligns across 10 bases. V lost 2 bases, J lost 4 bases, and 21 bases stayed unmatched. The CDR3 has 20 amino acids. Germline loops: CDR1 GTSNPN, CDR2 SVGIG (reference sequence). The CDR3 spells CAWSSTEGVSLAGEPDTQYF. The CDR3 region has the DNA TGTGCCTGGAGTTCCACAGAAGGGGTATCCCTAGCGGGAGAACCAGATACGCAGTATTTT.

The chain employs TRBV5-1 and TRBJ2-3; the D gene is possibly TRBD1 (5 bases). Trimming shortened V by 6 bases and J by 5 bases, and 19 bases separated the two germline ends. The CDR3 spans 15 residues. CDR1 and CDR2 from the germline V gene are SGHRS and YFSETQ. The CDR3 DNA sequence: TGCGCCAGCATGATCCAAGGGCAGGGAAAAGATACGCAGTATTTT. As protein: CASMIQGQGKDTQYF.

This clone has only a few counts. The rearrangement uses TRBV5-8 and TRBJ1-5; 8 nucleotides agree with TRBD1. This CDR3 spans 15 amino acids. Germline V gene data show CDR1 as SGHTS and CDR2 as YDEGEE. With 4 bases clipped from V and 3 bases from J, the junction kept 6 bases outside the gene matches. CDR3 coding DNA: TGTGCCAGCAGCCAGGACAGGGTCCCCAATCAGCCCCAGCATTTT. Encoded protein: CASSQDRVPNQPQHF.

CDR3 residues: CASSQTRQAGDSPLHF. The DNA for the CDR3 is TGTGCCAGCAGCCAAACACGACAGGCCGGGGATTCACCCCTCCACTTT. The chain recombines TRBV3-1 (or the pseudogene TRBV3-2) with TRBJ1-6; the D gene is possibly TRBD1 (6 bases). The CDR3 is made up of 16 amino acids. V was trimmed by 2 bases and J by 8 bases, leaving 16 bases between them. The germline V gene encodes CDR1 LGHDT and CDR2 YNNKEL (reference sequence).

This clone appeared a single time. This chain uses TRBV28 with TRBJ2-1; 9 bases fit TRBD1. Trimming took 1 base from V and 3 from J; bases not matched to a gene: 4. The germline CDR1 and CDR2 sequences are MDHEN and SYDVKM. There are 16 residues in the CDR3. CDR3 sequence reads: CASSLSRDRVYNEQFF. In nucleotides, the CDR3 is TGTGCCAGCAGTTTATCCCGGGACAGGGTCTACAATGAGCAGTTCTTC.

V and J are TRBV25-1 and TRBJ1-1, with TRBD1 as a possible D gene (5 bases). CDR1 is MGHDK, CDR2 SYGVNS, per germline. The ends were cut back, 5 bases at V and 1 base at J, with 11 bases in the middle. The length of the CDR3 is 14 residues. The CDR3 DNA sequence: TGTGCCAGCAGTAACCGGGGGGGGAACACTGAAGCTTTCTTT. It is translated as CASSNRGGNTEAFF.

The chain carries TRBV25-1 and TRBJ1-1; D call uncertain. This CDR3 is built from 13 residues. Germline CDR1 MGHDK, CDR2 SYGVNS. V shed 1 base and J shed 7 bases, with 10 bases lying between them. CDR3 in amino acids: CASSESWQIEAFF. Written as DNA, the CDR3 is TGTGCCAGCAGTGAATCGTGGCAAATTGAAGCTTTCTTT.

The chain couples TRBV24-1 to TRBJ2-3, with 9 positions matching TRBD1. CDR3 size: 16 residues. Germline CDR1 is KGHDR and CDR2 is SFDVKD. V shed 2 bases and J 0 bases; nucleotides not matched to a gene: 2. The CDR3 is CATSDSGQGSTDTQYF. In nucleotides, the CDR3 is TGTGCCACCAGTGATTCCGGACAGGGGAGCACAGATACGCAGTATTTT.

The V gene is TRBV19, the J gene TRBJ2-7; 11 bases map to TRBD2. J was trimmed by 4 bases and V by 3 bases; bases with no gene match: 2. The germline V gene encodes CDR1 LNHDA and CDR2 SQIVND (reference sequence). CDR3 length equals 14 residues. The DNA of the CDR3 is TGTGCCAGTAGTATCACTAGCGGGAGTTACGAGCAGTACTTC. Its protein product is CASSITSGSYEQYF.

V and J are TRBV18 and TRBJ1-6; 7 nucleotides line up with TRBD1. The CDR3 consists of 18 residues. Germline CDR1 and CDR2: KGHSH and LQKENI. V gave up 2 bases and J gave up 0 bases; unmatched junction bases: 7. Here the CDR3 reads CASSPGVAGGSYNSPLHF. In DNA form, the CDR3 reads TGTGCCAGCTCACCAGGGGTGGCAGGGGGCTCCTATAATTCACCCCTCCACTTT.

A few counts support this clone. The J gene is TRBJ1-1, the V gene TRBV5-5; no firm D call. Between the trimmed V and J ends, which lost 2 bases and 5 bases, there was a span of 7 bases. This CDR3 has 12 residues. Germline-derived CDR1 and CDR2 are SGHKS and YYEKEE (reference sequence). The chain's CDR3 is CASSFFGTEAFF. In nucleotides, the CDR3 is TGTGCCAGCAGCTTTTTCGGGACTGAAGCTTTCTTT.

V is TRBV6-1 and J is TRBJ1-2; TRBD1 is a possible D gene (6 bases). V lost 3 bases, J lost 4 bases, and 6 bases lay in between. This CDR3 has 12 residues. The germline V gene encodes CDR1 MNHNS and CDR2 SASEGT. The CDR3 nucleotides are TGTGCCAGCAGTGAGGGGGCCTATGGCTACACCTTC. It codes for CASSEGAYGYTF.

The V gene is TRBV15, the J gene TRBJ2-5, with a possible D match to TRBD1 (6 bases). Germline V gives CDR1 LNHNV, CDR2 YYDKDF (reference sequence). The length of the CDR3 is 14 residues. Trimming left V 0 bases short and J 3 bases short, with 8 bases between. For the CDR3, the DNA is TGTGCCACCAGCAGAGAGGCAGGGGAAGAGACCCAGTACTTC. This sequence encodes CATSREAGEETQYF. Full variable domain (rest looked up from reference TRBV15 and TRBJ2-5): DAMVIQNPRYQVTQFGKPVTLSCSQTLNHNVMYWYQQKSSQAPKLLFHYYDKDFNNEADTPDNFQSRRPNTSFCFLDIRSPGLGDTAMYLCATSREAGEETQYFGPGTRLLVL.

This chain connects TRBV7-9 to TRBJ1-5; 9 nucleotides match TRBD1. J gave up 5 bases and V 3 bases, and 5 bases lay outside the gene matches. Per germline, CDR1 SEHNR and CDR2 FQNEAQ (reference sequence). The CDR3 has 15 residues. Here the CDR3 reads CASSFSGTGHQPQHF. The CDR3 region has the DNA TGTGCCAGCAGCTTCTCCGGGACAGGGCATCAGCCCCAGCATTTT.

The V and J genes are TRBV5-5 and TRBJ1-1, with 7 bases matching TRBD1. The V gene's germline CDR1 is SGHKS and CDR2 YYEKEE (reference sequence). Germline trimming cut 0 bases from V and 5 bases from J; bases unmatched to any gene: 16. The CDR3 sequence is 18 residues long. CDR3 in DNA: TGTGCCAGCAGCTTGGTTCTGAGGCAGGGGGAGTTCGTGACTGAAGCTTTCTTT. This gives the protein CASSLVLRQGEFVTEAFF.

This clone was picked up one time. The genes are TRBV11-2 and TRBJ2-7; 9 nucleotides match TRBD1. This CDR3 is 14 amino acids long. The junction had 4 bases not matched to a gene; V was cut back by 4 bases and J by 3 bases. The germline gives CDR1 SGHAT, CDR2 FQNNGV. The CDR3 bases are TGTGCCAGCAGCTGGACAGGGGTGATCTACGAGCAGTACTTC. Amino acids: CASSWTGVIYEQYF.

This chain uses TRBV13 with TRBJ2-2, with 8 positions matching TRBD1. The germline CDR1 and CDR2 sequences are PRHDT and FYEKMQ (reference sequence). This CDR3 has 16 residues. The junction had 10 bases not matched to a gene; V was cut back by 5 bases and J by 5 bases. As DNA, the CDR3 is TGTGCCAGCAGCCCCCGGGACAGGATTAGAACCGGGGAGCTGTTTTTT. It codes for CASSPRDRIRTGELFF.

This clone was observed a handful of times. V usage is TRBV5-4 and J usage is TRBJ1-2; 9 nucleotides agree with TRBD1. Germline trimming cut 0 bases from V and 7 bases from J; bases unmatched to any gene: 7. CDR1 and CDR2 from the germline V gene are SGHNT and YYREEE (reference sequence). CDR3 size: 15 residues. CDR3 in DNA: TGTGCCAGCAGCTTGGGGGACAGGGCGCAGGGTGGCTACACCTTC. This sequence encodes CASSLGDRAQGGYTF. Combining the CDR3 with reference TRBV5-4 and TRBJ1-2 gives the whole variable domain ETGVTQSPTHLIKTRGQQVTLRCSSQSGHNTVSWYQQALGQGPQFIFQYYREEENGRGNFPPRFSGLQFPNYSSELNVNALELDDSALYLCASSLGDRAQGGYTFGSGTRLTVV.

The chain couples TRBV3-1 (or the pseudogene TRBV3-2) to TRBJ1-3; TRBD1 matches at 7 bases. This CDR3 spans 15 amino acids. CDR1 and CDR2 from the germline V gene are LGHDT and YNNKEL (reference sequence). J lost 4 bases, V lost 1 base, and 4 bases had no gene match. The CDR3, as DNA: TGTGCCAGCAGCCAAGGGACAGGATCGGGAAACACCATATATTTT. Amino acids: CASSQGTGSGNTIYF.

The table lists this clone with a count of one. The genes are TRBV11-2 and TRBJ2-5; 8 bases map to TRBD2. This CDR3 contains 15 residues. Germline V gene data show CDR1 as SGHAT and CDR2 as FQNNGV. The J segment lost 5 bases and the V segment lost 4 bases, leaving 9 bases of the junction unmatched. The CDR3 DNA sequence: TGTGCCAGCAGCTCCCGCGGGGGGCCGGCGGAGACCCAGTACTTC. Its translation: CASSSRGGPAETQYF. The whole variable domain, filled in from reference TRBV11-2 and TRBJ2-5, reads EAGVAQSPRYKIIEKRQSVAFWCNPISGHATLYWYQQILGQGPKLLIQFQNNGVVDDSQLPKDRFSAERLKGVDSTLKIQPAKLEDSAVYLCASSSRGGPAETQYFGPGTRLLVL.

This chain links TRBV28 with TRBJ2-6; D ambiguous. The CDR3 sequence is 15 residues long. V shed 1 base and J shed 0 bases, with 4 bases lying between them. Looked up from germline, CDR1 is MDHEN and CDR2 is SYDVKM. The CDR3 sequence: CASSLSVSGANVLTF. The CDR3 DNA sequence: TGTGCCAGCAGTTTATCGGTCTCTGGGGCCAACGTCCTGACTTTC.

The rearrangement links TRBV19 to TRBJ1-2; weak D call: TRBD1 (5 bases). The ends were cut back, 9 bases at V and 3 bases at J, with 17 bases in the middle. Germline-derived CDR1 and CDR2 are LNHDA and SQIVND (reference sequence). CDR3 length: 14 residues. CDR3 nucleotides: TGTGCCAGCTCCGCCAGGGCAGGGTACTATGGCTACACCTTC. Encoded protein: CASSARAGYYGYTF.